Presented here are 2 T cell receptor beta chains from one specimen sequenced in a study of early T cells in non-severe SARS-CoV-2 infection. TCRdb re-called the 5' RACE reads with MiXCR, one entry per CDR3 protein. The sample has tens of thousands of distinct CDR3 sequences; more than 10% are singletons. What was sequenced was whole blood. These receptors were taken from an adult who was a healthcare worker with PCR-confirmed SARS-CoV-2 infection or an uninfected control (not recorded which).

The rearrangement joins TRBV9 to TRBJ1-1, with D tentatively TRBD1 (6 bases). CDR3 length: 13 amino acids. Germline V gene data show CDR1 as SGDLS and CDR2 as YYNGEE. Trimming left V 3 bases short and J 2 bases short, with 8 bases between. The CDR3 DNA sequence: TGTGCCAGCAGCGCGACAGGTAACACTGAAGCTTTCTTT. It encodes CASSATGNTEAFF.

This clonotype occurred a few times. The chain joins TRBV2 to TRBJ2-7, with 7 nucleotides matching TRBD1. From germline, CDR1 is SNHLY and CDR2 FYNNEI. Trimming took 6 bases from V and 4 from J; bases not matched to a gene: 9. This CDR3 contains 14 residues. The CDR3 sequence: CASSGTAKGYEQYF. In DNA form, the CDR3 reads TGTGCCAGCAGCGGGACAGCCAAAGGGTACGAGCAGTACTTC.